Listed here are 31 T cell receptor beta chains from one sample, sequenced in a study of blood T cells in healthy people across ages (dated by TCRdb to the mid-2010s). Receptors were amplified or captured by 5' RACE. The data were produced on an Illumina HiSeq 2500. The second PCR ran for roughly 7 to 11 cycles and used a J-beta primer mix along with a sample-barcoded 5' primer. TCRdb trimmed public reads at Q25 via fastp, called clones via MiXCR and kept in-frame beta chains. A single entry per CDR3 protein holds the most common genes and DNA from its merged rows. The sample has around 800,000 distinct CDR3 sequences on record, less than 60% of them singletons. The ten largest make up approximately 18% of the sample. The sample taken for sequencing was blood. The receptors originated from an older man in good health.

V usage is TRBV12-3 or TRBV12-4 and J usage is TRBJ2-7, with TRBD1 matching 8 bases. J was trimmed by 7 bases and V by 4 bases; bases with no gene match: 9. The CDR3 covers 14 residues. This CDR3 reads CASSSWTGPTEQYF. The CDR3 bases are TGTGCCAGCAGTTCGTGGACAGGGCCGACGGAGCAGTACTTC.

This clonotype was seen a few times. The V call is TRBV5-6, the J call TRBJ2-1, with 7 bases that match TRBD2. From germline, CDR1 is SGHDT and CDR2 YYEEEE. The CDR3 runs 14 residues. V was pared by 2 bases and J by 8 bases, with 7 bases of the junction left unmatched. DNA of the CDR3: TGTGCCAGCAGCTTTCCGGGAGGCCGGGATGAGCAGTTCTTC. It translates to CASSFPGGRDEQFF.

V gene TRBV7-2 combines with J gene TRBJ1-2; tentative D call: TRBD1 (6 bases). V was shortened by 5 bases and J by 1 base, with 11 bases between the two germline ends. The germline gives CDR1 SGHTA, CDR2 FQGNSA. The CDR3 runs 14 residues. The CDR3 DNA follows: TGTGCCAGCAGCATGAACAGGGATAACTATGGCTACACCTTC. Protein sequence: CASSMNRDNYGYTF.

On this clonotype itself: The junction departs from germline at one end; a sequencing error may be responsible. The chain couples TRBV12-3 or TRBV12-4 to TRBJ2-3; D remains unclear. The CDR3 has 14 amino acids. CDR3 coding DNA: TGTGCCAGTAGGTGGCGAGCCTACACAGATACGCAATATTTT. It codes for CASRWRAYTDTQYF.

J is TRBJ2-3 and V is TRBV4-1; D is uncertain. CDR1 MGHRA and CDR2 YSYEKL come from the germline V gene. With 4 bases removed from V and 0 bases from J, the gap between germline ends came to 11 bases. The CDR3 consists of 15 residues. CDR3 bases: TGCGCCAGCAGCCTGCTCTACCCGAGCACAGATACGCAGTATTTT. Translation: CASSLLYPSTDTQYF.

This clonotype turned up a few times. The chain recombines TRBV6-6 with TRBJ2-7; TRBD1 might be the D (8 bases). Germline V gene sequence: CDR1 MNHNY, CDR2 SVGAGI (reference sequence). Trimming pared 5 bases from V and 4 bases from J, leaving 15 bases between. CDR3 length equals 14 residues. The CDR3 here is CASSQDREGYEQYF. The CDR3 DNA follows: TGTGCCAGCAGTCAGGACAGGGAGGGGTACGAGCAGTACTTC.

The table lists this clonotype with a few counts. The chain uses TRBV12-3 or TRBV12-4 and TRBJ1-1, with D unclear. The CDR3 loop spans 12 amino acids. The V end lost 7 bases, the J end lost 1 base, and 7 bases lay between the germline ends. CDR3 bases: TGTGCCAGCACTATAAAGAACACTGAAGCTTTCTTT. Translation gives CASTIKNTEAFF.

The chain uses TRBV6-6 and TRBJ1-6; TRBD1 agrees at 9 bases. The length of the CDR3 is 15 residues. Unmatched junction bases numbered 6, after V lost 6 bases and J lost 6 bases. The germline gives CDR1 MNHNY, CDR2 SVGAGI (reference sequence). The CDR3 reads CASRQSGQGNSPLHF. For the CDR3, the DNA is TGTGCCAGCAGACAGTCGGGACAGGGTAATTCACCCCTCCACTTT.

In regard to this clonotype: Possible read error: a much larger clone is one base away. The chain recombines TRBV10-3 with TRBJ2-7; 9 positions agree with TRBD2. The CDR3 runs to 14 residues. CDR1 and CDR2 (germline): ENHRY, SYGVKD. CDR3 amino acids: CAISEGLATYVQYF. As DNA, the CDR3 is TGTGCCATCAGTGAGGGACTAGCGACTTACGTGCAGTACTTC.

There are a few counts of this clonotype. CDR3 amino acids: CASSQQGPSSGNTIYF. The CDR3 DNA reads as TGTGCCAGCAGCCAACAGGGACCGAGCTCTGGAAACACCATATATTTT. This chain connects TRBV7-2 to TRBJ1-3; D is possibly TRBD1 (6 bases). Trimming cost V 5 bases and J 0 bases, with 14 bases left between them. Germline V gene data show CDR1 as SGHTA and CDR2 as FQGNSA. This CDR3 has 16 amino acids.

As concerns this clonotype: A much larger clone lies one base from this, so it may be a read error. The chain uses TRBV11-3 and TRBJ2-6; D is possibly TRBD1 (6 bases). The V gene's germline CDR1 is SGHNT and CDR2 YENEEA. The CDR3 length is 16 residues. CDR3 loop: CASSWGLSSGANVPTF. Here the CDR3 DNA reads TGTGCCAGCAGCTGGGGGCTGTCCTCTGGGGCCAACGTCCCGACTTTC.

The chain joins TRBV18 to TRBJ2-6; D call uncertain. Trimming took off 2 bases at V and 0 bases at J, with 11 bases between the two ends. CDR3 size: 17 residues. Germline CDR1 is KGHSH and CDR2 is LQKENI. CDR3 DNA: TGTGCCAGCTCACCAATCGCAGGCCTCTCTGGGGCCAACGTCCTGACTTTC. This codes for CASSPIAGLSGANVLTF. Together with reference TRBV18 and TRBJ2-6, the CDR3 gives the full variable domain: NAGVMQNPRHLVRRRGQEARLRCSPMKGHSHVYWYRQLPEEGLKFMVYLQKENIIDESGMPKERFSAEFPKEGPSILRIQQVVRGDSAAYFCASSPIAGLSGANVLTFGAGSRLTVL.

In the case of this clonotype: At one of its ends the junction is not consistent with the germline gene, which may arise from a read error. The chain combines TRBV10-3 with TRBJ2-5, with 14 bases lining up with TRBD2. Germline V gene sequence: CDR1 ENHRY, CDR2 SYGVKD. The CDR3 length is 18 residues. The CDR3 nucleotides read TGTGCCACCAGTGAGTCCGGGACTAGCGGGAGCGGGAGTAATGAGCAGTACTTC. It yields the protein CATSESGTSGSGSNEQYF.

V usage is TRBV19 and J usage is TRBJ2-5; D is ambiguous. The V gene lost 3 bases and the J gene lost 2 bases, with 7 bases spanning the gap. From germline, CDR1 is LNHDA and CDR2 SQIVND (reference sequence). CDR3 length: 13 amino acids. The CDR3 loop is CASSMAVQETQYF. DNA of the CDR3: TGTGCCAGTAGTATGGCGGTACAAGAGACCCAGTACTTC. The whole variable domain, filled in from reference TRBV19 and TRBJ2-5, reads DGGITQSPKYLFRKEGQNVTLSCEQNLNHDAMYWYRQDPGQGLRLIYYSQIVNDFQKGDIAEGYSVSREKKESFPLTVTSAQKNPTAFYLCASSMAVQETQYFGPGTRLLVL.

This clonotype appeared many times. The chain has TRBV28 and TRBJ2-7; D remains unclear. Germline assignment: CDR1 MDHEN and CDR2 SYDVKM. Trimming left V 6 bases short and J 7 bases short, with 13 bases between. The CDR3 runs 12 residues. CDR3 loop: CASRSPALEQYF. The CDR3, as DNA: TGTGCCAGCAGATCCCCGGCCTTGGAGCAGTACTTC.

At least ten counts were recorded for this clonotype. The chain recombines TRBV12-3 or TRBV12-4 with TRBJ2-6; no definite D call. The CDR3 has 14 residues. Trimming left V 7 bases short and J 1 base short, with 8 bases between. The CDR3 DNA sequence: TGTGCCAGCAACCTGGTGTCTGGGGCCAACGTCCTGACTTTC. Its translation: CASNLVSGANVLTF.

This CDR3 reads CAISDGTQGTYEKLFF. Here the CDR3 DNA reads TGTGCCATCAGTGACGGGACCCAAGGGACTTATGAAAAACTGTTTTTT. The V and J genes are TRBV10-3 and TRBJ1-4; D might be TRBD1 (5 bases). This CDR3 contains 16 residues. Germline V gene sequence: CDR1 ENHRY, CDR2 SYGVKD. The V end was cut by 3 bases, the J end by 6 bases, with 17 bases between.

The rearrangement links TRBV5-1 to TRBJ2-1; 8 bases line up with TRBD2. This CDR3 is built from 16 residues. CDR1 SGHRS and CDR2 YFSETQ come from the germline V gene. V shed 0 bases and J 8 bases; nucleotides not matched to a gene: 10. CDR3 region: CASSLELAGGPDEQFF. Here the CDR3 DNA reads TGCGCCAGCAGCTTGGAACTCGCGGGAGGCCCGGATGAGCAGTTCTTC.

This clonotype was seen a few times. The gene calls are TRBV20-1 and TRBJ1-1; 7 bases line up with TRBD1. With V trimmed by 0 bases and J by 5 bases, 3 bases remained unmatched. Germline V lookup: CDR1 DFQATT, CDR2 SNEGSKA (reference sequence). The CDR3 has 13 amino acids. In DNA form, the CDR3 reads TGCAGTGCTAGAGATGACAGGGATACTGAAGCTTTCTTT. Encoded protein: CSARDDRDTEAFF.

The J gene is TRBJ2-6, the V gene TRBV18; possibly TRBD1 or TRBD2 for D (5 bases each). The CDR3 is 17 residues long. V was trimmed by 0 bases and J by 2 bases, leaving 11 bases between them. Germline assignment: CDR1 KGHSH and CDR2 LQKENI. This chain's CDR3 is CASSPPLLGAGANVLTF. The DNA for the CDR3 is TGTGCCAGCTCACCACCTCTTCTGGGGGCTGGGGCCAACGTCCTGACTTTC.

The V gene is TRBV7-9, the J gene TRBJ2-4; D might be TRBD2 (6 bases). The J call may be mistaken, given a closer DNA end match to TRBJ2-5. From germline, CDR1 is SEHNR and CDR2 FQNEAQ (reference sequence). This CDR3 is 15 amino acids long. CDR3 sequence (DNA): TGTGCCAGCAGCCGCGAACAGACTAGGGGAGAGACCCAGTACTTC. The encoded protein is CASSREQTRGETQYF.

The chain employs TRBV6-2 or TRBV6-3 and TRBJ2-1, with 7 bases fitting TRBD2. The J call may be in error: the DNA end matches TRBJ2-7 better. CDR1 is MNHEY and CDR2 is SVGEGT in the germline V gene. There are 14 residues in the CDR3. The CDR3 sequence is CASSAGAAYNEQYF. The CDR3 nucleotides read TGTGCCAGTTCTGCGGGAGCGGCGTACAATGAGCAGTACTTC.

This clonotype showed up many times. The rearrangement uses TRBV7-2 and TRBJ2-5; a weak D match, TRBD1 (5 bases). CDR3 length equals 13 residues. CDR1 is SGHTA, CDR2 FQGNSA, per germline. V lost 4 bases to trimming and J lost 11 bases, with 17 bases between them. The CDR3: CASSSIQVFKQYF. The CDR3 DNA follows: TGTGCCAGCAGCTCCATACAGGTGTTCAAGCAGTACTTC.

This clonotype was detected once. The chain employs TRBV20-1 and TRBJ2-4, with 10 nucleotides matching TRBD1. The J call may be in error: the DNA end matches TRBJ2-7 better. This CDR3 has 12 amino acids. From germline, CDR1 is DFQATT and CDR2 SNEGSKA (reference sequence). CDR3 in amino acids: CSARDRGREQYF. DNA of the CDR3: TGCAGTGCCAGGGACAGGGGACGCGAGCAGTACTTC.

This chain joins TRBV7-8 and TRBJ2-1, with D possibly TRBD1 on 5 matching bases. V lost 10 bases, J lost 9 bases, and 25 bases lay in between. Germline CDR1 and CDR2: SGHVS and FQNEAQ. This CDR3 is 15 amino acids long. CDR3 sequence (DNA): TGTGCCACAACAAGCCAGGCCCAAGGGGCCGGTGAGCAGTTCTTC. It specifies CATTSQAQGAGEQFF.

J is TRBJ2-3 and V is TRBV27; 7 positions match TRBD2. CDR3 length: 14 residues. Germline values: CDR1 MNHEY, CDR2 SMNVEV (reference sequence). The ends lost 10 bases at V and 0 bases at J; junction bases unmatched: 7. The CDR3 protein is CATGGGWSTDTQYF. The CDR3 DNA reads TGTGCCACCGGGGGAGGGTGGAGCACAGATACGCAGTATTTT.

This clonotype was counted ten times or more. This may arise from a read error, as a much more abundant clone is one base away. CDR3 loop: CASSAGTSGGEQFF. The CDR3 nucleotides are TGTGCCAGCAGCGCCGGGACTAGCGGAGGCGAGCAGTTCTTC. The rearrangement joins TRBV7-8 to TRBJ2-1; 11 nucleotides align to TRBD2. Germline CDR1 reads SGHVS; CDR2 reads FQNEAQ. This CDR3 region has 14 residues. V lost 5 bases, J lost 10 bases, and 7 bases stayed unmatched.

V gene TRBV27 combines with J gene TRBJ2-5, with D maybe TRBD1 (6 bases). CDR1 is MNHEY and CDR2 is SMNVEV in the germline V gene (reference sequence). V was pared by 0 bases and J by 11 bases, with 16 bases between. The CDR3 sequence is 14 residues long. This CDR3 is CASSLSGGLGEQYF. The DNA for the CDR3 is TGTGCCAGCAGTTTATCTGGGGGCCTCGGGGAGCAGTACTTC.

Only one count was recorded for this clonotype. V gene TRBV20-1 combines with J gene TRBJ2-3, with D perhaps TRBD2 (6 bases). Trimming pared 2 bases from V and 0 bases from J, leaving 30 bases between. In germline, CDR1 is DFQATT, CDR2 SNEGSKA (reference sequence). The CDR3 extends over 21 amino acids. The CDR3 DNA reads TGCAGTGCTAGATGGAGGGGCGGTCGACCCGAACCCTCACTTAGCACAGATACGCAGTATTTT. It specifies CSARWRGGRPEPSLSTDTQYF.

V usage is TRBV5-1 and J usage is TRBJ2-2; possibly TRBD2 for D (6 bases). Germline CDR1 reads SGHRS; CDR2 reads YFSETQ. Trimming stripped 2 bases from V and 2 bases from J, with 10 bases between. The length of the CDR3 is 15 residues. The CDR3 bases are TGCGCCAGCAGCTTAGGAGGGATAAACACCGGGGAGCTGTTTTTT. As protein: CASSLGGINTGELFF.

J is TRBJ2-3 and V is TRBV12-3 or TRBV12-4, with D maybe TRBD2 (7 bases). Trimming stripped 3 bases from V and 1 base from J, with 17 bases between. The length of the CDR3 is 17 residues. In DNA form, the CDR3 reads TGTGCCAGCAGTTTGGGGGGCGGGGGAACGGGCACAGATACGCAGTATTTT. This sequence encodes CASSLGGGGTGTDTQYF.